What follows are 30 T cell receptor beta chains derived from one specimen sequenced in a study of regulatory T cells in long-lasting Graves disease. The time point: newly diagnosed GD, antithyroid drugs for less than 3 months. Generation of the TCR library employed RNA extracted from PBMCs. Building the TCR beta libraries relied on iRepertoire HTBI primers, and CDR3 regions underwent Arm-PCR. TCRdb itself ran the multiplex PCR reads through MiXCR, one entry per CDR3 protein. The data contain about 460,000 distinct CDR3 sequences, approximately 14% of them singletons. These sequences were also reported in another study, on T cells in Graves' hyperthyroidism and ophthalmopathy.

This sample comprised peripheral blood mononuclear cells (PBMCs), obtained at new diagnosis, from a patient treated with antithyroid drugs. These receptors originate from a woman aged 45 to 65 with Graves disease.

This clonotype was seen a few times. The chain links TRBV5-1 to TRBJ2-1; TRBD2 matches at 9 bases. V lost 3 bases and J lost 6; bases outside the gene matches: 7. Germline CDR1 is SGHRS and CDR2 is YFSETQ. The CDR3 runs 15 residues. CDR3 DNA: TGCGCCAGCAGCTGGATACCACTAGCGGGCAATGAGCAGTTCTTC. This gives the protein CASSWIPLAGNEQFF.

This clonotype was counted at least ten times. This chain links TRBV7-2 with TRBJ2-3; D is ambiguous. The CDR3 extends over 14 amino acids. From germline, CDR1 is SGHTA and CDR2 FQGNSA. V dropped 5 bases and J dropped 2 bases, with 11 bases sitting between them. The chain's CDR3 is CASSLEANTDTQYF. The CDR3 bases are TGTGCCAGCAGCCTAGAGGCCAACACAGATACGCAGTATTTT.

This clonotype was counted a few times. The CDR3 DNA sequence: TGTGCCCGCGTCACCGGGACCGAGAACTATGGCTACACCTTC. Protein product: CARVTGTENYGYTF. V and J are TRBV27 and TRBJ1-2, with D perhaps matching TRBD1 (5 bases). The CDR3 runs 14 residues. Per germline, CDR1 MNHEY and CDR2 SMNVEV (reference sequence). Trimming removed 11 bases from V and 2 bases from J, with 18 bases in between.

This clonotype was found many times. The chain recombines TRBV7-3 with TRBJ2-7; D is unresolved. V was clipped by 5 bases and J by 6 bases, with 17 bases between them. CDR3 length equals 14 residues. CDR1 is SGHTA, CDR2 FQGTGA, per germline. In nucleotides, the CDR3 is TGTGCCAGCAGCCTAGACGGACCTCGTAGCGAGCAGTACTTC. Its protein product is CASSLDGPRSEQYF. Using reference TRBV7-3 and TRBJ2-7 for the parts outside the CDR3, the full variable domain is GAGVSQTPSNKVTEKGKYVELRCDPISGHTALYWYRQSLGQGPEFLIYFQGTGAADDSGLPNDRFFAVRPEGSVSTLKIQRTERGDSAVYLCASSLDGPRSEQYFGPGTRLTVT.

The chain is built from TRBV2 and TRBJ2-2, with D tentatively TRBD1 (6 bases). Trimming pared 7 bases from V and 3 bases from J, leaving 12 bases between. CDR1 is SNHLY, CDR2 FYNNEI, per germline. There are 14 residues in the CDR3. As DNA, the CDR3 is TGTGCCAGCACCGGGACACCTTACACCGGGGAGCTGTTTTTT. This gives the protein CASTGTPYTGELFF.

This clonotype was recorded many times. The CDR3 region has the DNA TGTGCCAGCAGCAAAACTAGATCTAGCTCCTACGAGCAGTACTTC. The encoded protein is CASSKTRSSSYEQYF. This chain uses TRBV2 with TRBJ2-7; D is perhaps TRBD2 (5 bases). The germline CDR1 and CDR2 sequences are SNHLY and FYNNEI. V gave up 6 bases and J gave up 0 bases, with 15 bases separating them. The CDR3 is 15 residues long.

At least ten counts were recorded for this clonotype. This chain connects TRBV11-2 to TRBJ2-1; no firm D call. Trimming took 5 bases from V and 2 from J, leaving 16 bases between them. From germline, CDR1 is SGHAT and CDR2 FQNNGV. The CDR3 has 16 residues. CDR3 DNA sequence: TGTGCCAGCAGCCCAAGCGTAAACAACCCCTACAATGAGCAGTTCTTC. It encodes CASSPSVNNPYNEQFF.

This clonotype has at least ten counts. The chain carries TRBV5-1 and TRBJ1-1, with TRBD1 identical over 7 bases. The ends lost 0 bases at V and 3 bases at J; junction bases unmatched: 5. CDR1 SGHRS and CDR2 YFSETQ come from the germline V gene. There are 15 residues in the CDR3. The CDR3 sequence is CASSLEQGGYTEAFF. DNA for the CDR3: TGCGCCAGCAGCTTGGAGCAGGGGGGTTACACTGAAGCTTTCTTT.

The chain has TRBV7-9 and TRBJ1-2; 8 nucleotides match TRBD1. The germline V gene has CDR1 SEHNR and CDR2 FQNEAQ (reference sequence). The ends lost 5 bases at V and 3 bases at J; junction bases unmatched: 8. The CDR3 contains 15 residues. The CDR3 region has the DNA TGTGCCAGCAGCCAGGGACAGGTGACCCACTATGGCTACACCTTC. This translates into CASSQGQVTHYGYTF.

Concerning this clonotype: An end of the junction differs from the germline gene, which may be a read error. This chain connects TRBV28 to TRBJ1-2; possible D gene TRBD1, 5 bases. CDR1 and CDR2 from the germline V gene are MDHEN and SYDVKM. The CDR3 has 14 amino acids. CDR3 residues: CASSDREGIYGYTF. The CDR3 DNA sequence: TGCGCCAGCAGCGACCGGGAGGGGATCTATGGCTACACCTTC.

J is TRBJ2-1 and V is TRBV12-3 or TRBV12-4; D is perhaps TRBD1 (5 bases). V lost 1 base and J lost 4, with 5 bases in between. The CDR3 is 13 amino acids. CDR3 nucleotides: TGTGCCAGCAGTTTAGACAGGTACAATGAGCAGTTCTTC. It yields the protein CASSLDRYNEQFF.

The V call is TRBV6-2 or TRBV6-3, the J call TRBJ2-1; no clear D. The CDR3 has 16 amino acids. CDR1 is MNHEY, CDR2 SVGEGT, per germline. V was trimmed by 3 bases and J by 5 bases, leaving 17 bases between them. CDR3 residues: CASSYFNAIANNEQFF. The CDR3 bases are TGTGCCAGCAGTTATTTTAATGCAATAGCAAACAATGAGCAGTTCTTC.

This clonotype was counted many times. V usage is TRBV5-5 and J usage is TRBJ2-5; TRBD1 is a possible D gene (5 bases). Germline V gene sequence: CDR1 SGHKS, CDR2 YYEKEE (reference sequence). The CDR3 totals 14 residues. V was cut by 2 bases and J by 5 bases, with 13 bases left in between. The CDR3: CASSFRWGEETQYF. In DNA form, the CDR3 reads TGTGCCAGCAGCTTCCGGTGGGGCGAGGAGACCCAGTACTTC.

This clonotype has at least ten counts. Relative to the germline gene, one junction end is altered; a read error may explain this. The rearrangement links TRBV7-9 to TRBJ2-3; 12 positions match TRBD2. The CDR3 runs to 21 residues. Looked up from germline, CDR1 is SEHNR and CDR2 is FQNEAQ (reference sequence). CDR3 amino acids: CASTLLPSGRAGYPVTDTQYF. The CDR3 DNA is TGTGCCAGCACCTTACTGCCTAGCGGGAGGGCCGGGTATCCAGTCACAGATACGCAGTATTTT.

The chain uses TRBV19 and TRBJ2-1; 8 bases agree with TRBD2. The CDR3 consists of 15 residues. Trimming took 4 bases from V and 8 from J; bases not matched to a gene: 10. Germline loops: CDR1 LNHDA, CDR2 SQIVND (reference sequence). The CDR3 DNA follows: TGTGCCAGTAGTAGTTGGGGACTAGGTGAGCATGAGCAGTTCTTC. It translates to CASSSWGLGEHEQFF.

This clonotype has just a few counts. This chain joins TRBV12-3 or TRBV12-4 and TRBJ1-4, with D uncertain. This CDR3 has 13 amino acids. Trimming took off 3 bases at V and 8 bases at J, with 10 bases between the two ends. In DNA, the CDR3 is TGTGCCAGCAGTTTCGCGTTTCAGGAAAAACTGTTTTTT. Its translation is CASSFAFQEKLFF.

The chain uses TRBV19 and TRBJ2-1; D is possibly TRBD1 (6 bases). Trimming cost V 6 bases and J 6 bases, with 18 bases left between them. The CDR3 sequence is 15 residues long. In germline, CDR1 is LNHDA, CDR2 SQIVND (reference sequence). The CDR3: CASSPRQESINEQFF. The CDR3 coding sequence is TGTGCCAGTAGCCCCCGACAGGAATCCATCAATGAGCAGTTCTTC.

This clonotype occurred a few times. This rearrangement joins TRBV5-1 to TRBJ2-2; 8 bases match TRBD1. The CDR3 loop spans 18 amino acids. Germline lookup yields CDR1 SGHRS and CDR2 YFSETQ. The junction had 14 bases not matched to a gene; V was cut back by 3 bases and J by 4 bases. The CDR3 bases are TGCGCCAGCAGCTCCGCATCCCCAGGGGGCTACGGCACCGGGGAGCTGTTTTTT. This encodes CASSSASPGGYGTGELFF.

This clonotype showed up many times. The gene calls are TRBV27 and TRBJ1-6; 8 bases agree with TRBD1. The V and J ends lost 5 bases and 10 bases, in that order; junction bases with no gene match: 10. Germline V CDR1 and CDR2: MNHEY, SMNVEV (reference sequence). This CDR3 has 15 amino acids. CDR3 nucleotides: TGTGCCAGCAGTCAAGGACAGGGAGTAAGGTCACCCCTCCACTTT. The encoded protein is CASSQGQGVRSPLHF.

This clonotype appeared many times. The rearrangement uses TRBV27 and TRBJ1-5; D is uncertain. This CDR3 region has 15 residues. In germline, CDR1 is MNHEY, CDR2 SMNVEV (reference sequence). V lost 3 bases and J 1 base, leaving 10 bases between the germline ends. CDR3 in DNA: TGTGCCAGCAGTTTTTTCGGGGAGAGCAATCAGCCCCAGCATTTT. It codes for CASSFFGESNQPQHF.

The gene calls are TRBV2 and TRBJ2-3; 11 bases fit TRBD2. CDR3 length: 17 amino acids. Germline CDR1 and CDR2: SNHLY and FYNNEI. The junction had 11 bases not matched to a gene; V was cut back by 5 bases and J by 4 bases. CDR3: CASSSDPGLAEPDTQYF. The CDR3 region has the DNA TGTGCCAGCAGTTCAGACCCGGGACTAGCGGAACCAGATACGCAGTATTTT.

Regarding this clonotype: This could be a read error, since a much larger clone is one nucleotide away. CDR3 loop: CAGSPLSGVSYEQYF. CDR3 in DNA: TGTGCCGGCAGCCCGTTGTCAGGGGTGTCCTACGAGCAGTACTTC. This chain connects TRBV7-6 to TRBJ2-7, with a weak D call TRBD1 (6 bases). The CDR3 spans 15 residues. CDR1 and CDR2 from the germline V gene are SGHVS and FNYEAQ.

The chain links TRBV6-1 to TRBJ2-2; no reliable D call. With 0 bases removed from V and 3 bases from J, the gap between germline ends came to 8 bases. Germline V gene lookup returns CDR1 MNHNS and CDR2 SASEGT. The CDR3 loop spans 15 amino acids. The CDR3 protein is CASSEAGWYTGELFF. CDR3 nucleotides: TGTGCCAGCAGTGAAGCGGGTTGGTACACCGGGGAGCTGTTTTTT.

A few counts support this clonotype. This chain connects TRBV10-1 to TRBJ2-1; D could derive from TRBD1 or TRBD2 (5 bases each). The V end was cut by 2 bases, the J end by 4 bases, with 12 bases between. CDR1 is WNHNN and CDR2 is SYGVQD in the germline V gene (reference sequence). This CDR3 has 15 amino acids. The CDR3 DNA sequence: TGCGCCAGCAGTGAGGAGGGGTCTTGGTACAATGAGCAGTTCTTC. Protein: CASSEEGSWYNEQFF.

The chain couples TRBV7-9 to TRBJ2-5; D gene uncertain. The length of the CDR3 is 15 residues. CDR1 SEHNR and CDR2 FQNEAQ come from the germline V gene (reference sequence). The V end was cut by 5 bases, the J end by 5 bases, with 18 bases between. CDR3 DNA: TGTGCCAGCAGCCCCAGTTATGGGGTTAGGGAGACCCAGTACTTC. The encoded protein is CASSPSYGVRETQYF.

This clonotype appeared a few times. The gene calls are TRBV19 and TRBJ2-2, with a weak D call TRBD2 (7 bases). This CDR3 spans 15 amino acids. The V gene's germline CDR1 is LNHDA and CDR2 SQIVND (reference sequence). V was clipped by 3 bases and J by 4 bases, with 12 bases between them. CDR3 residues: CASSIGRGSTGELFF. CDR3 nucleotide sequence: TGTGCCAGTAGTATTGGGAGGGGGTCCACCGGGGAGCTGTTTTTT.

In regard to this clonotype: The conserved final phenylalanine or tryptophan is absent from the CDR3, which likely points to a read error. This chain joins TRBV6-2 or TRBV6-3 and TRBJ2-7; TRBD2 agrees at 8 bases. V gave up 5 bases and J gave up 5 bases; unmatched junction bases: 8. The CDR3 is 14 amino acids. Looked up from germline, CDR1 is MNHEY and CDR2 is SVGEGT. The CDR3 sequence is CASSDLRGGDEQYY. CDR3 DNA: TGTGCCAGCAGTGATCTTCGGGGGGGCGACGAGCAGTACTAC.

The genes are TRBV7-2 and TRBJ2-5; D is unresolved. Trimming stripped 6 bases from V and 7 bases from J, with 9 bases between. Germline assignment: CDR1 SGHTA and CDR2 FQGNSA. The CDR3 has 11 amino acids. CDR3 protein: CASSRLGTQYF. The CDR3 coding sequence is TGTGCCAGCAGTCGATTAGGGACCCAGTACTTC.

As concerns this clonotype: A single base separates this from a much larger clone, so it may be a read error. This rearrangement joins TRBV28 to TRBJ1-4; 8 nucleotides align to TRBD1. Trimming removed 8 bases from V and 2 bases from J; junction bases left unmatched: 16. This CDR3 is built from 18 residues. Germline V gives CDR1 MDHEN, CDR2 SYDVKM. The DNA of the CDR3 is TGTGCCAGCGACCTGGGGACAGGTCAGCTGAGGACTAATGAAAAACTGTTTTTT. Its translation: CASDLGTGQLRTNEKLFF.

The chain links TRBV30 to TRBJ1-3; a weak D match, TRBD1 (6 bases). Germline CDR1 reads GTSNPN; CDR2 reads SVGIG (reference sequence). This CDR3 has 14 amino acids. The ends were cut back, 1 base at V and 0 bases at J, with 7 bases in the middle. The CDR3, as DNA: TGTGCCTGGAGTGGGGACACCTCTGGAAACACCATATATTTT. As protein: CAWSGDTSGNTIYF.